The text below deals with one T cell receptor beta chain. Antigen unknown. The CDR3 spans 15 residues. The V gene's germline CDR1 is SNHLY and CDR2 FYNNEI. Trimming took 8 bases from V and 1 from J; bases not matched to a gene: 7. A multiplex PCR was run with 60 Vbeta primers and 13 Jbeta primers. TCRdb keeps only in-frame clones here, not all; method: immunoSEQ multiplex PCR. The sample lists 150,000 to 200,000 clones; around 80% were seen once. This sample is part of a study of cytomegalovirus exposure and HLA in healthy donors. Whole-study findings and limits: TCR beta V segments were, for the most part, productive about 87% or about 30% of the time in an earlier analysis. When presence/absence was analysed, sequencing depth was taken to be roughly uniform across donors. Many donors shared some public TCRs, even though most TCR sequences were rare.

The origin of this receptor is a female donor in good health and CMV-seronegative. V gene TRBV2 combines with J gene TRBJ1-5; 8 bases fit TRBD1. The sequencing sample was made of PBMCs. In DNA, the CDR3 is TGTGCCAGCGGACCTAGACAGGGGAGCAATCAGCCCCAGCATTTT. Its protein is CASGPRQGSNQPQHF.